The next 18 T cell receptor beta chains were all read from a single sample in a study of OX40 agonist ivuxolimab in advanced cancers. Data came from immunoSEQ multiplex PCR; TCRdb stores just in-frame clones and leaves some out. In the table there are 70,000 to 95,000 clones, 85% to 90% of which are singletons. Sequenced here: CD4+ or CD8+ T cells sorted from blood, sampled in a trial of the OX40 agonist ivuxolimab. These receptors originate from an adult with an advanced solid tumor such as melanoma, head and neck, liver or kidney cancer.

This chain joins TRBV5-1 and TRBJ2-1; 7 bases map to TRBD1. V lost 0 bases to trimming and J lost 5 bases; unmatched junction nucleotides: 8. The CDR3 contains 16 residues. Germline CDR1 is SGHRS and CDR2 is YFSETQ. The CDR3 DNA reads as TGCGCCAGCAGCTTGGCGACAGGGACCATTAACAATGAGCAGTTCTTC. Its translation: CASSLATGTINNEQFF.

The chain carries TRBV6-1 and TRBJ1-2; 7 positions agree with TRBD1. The CDR3 covers 13 residues. Germline V CDR1 and CDR2: MNHNS, SASEGT. The V gene end was trimmed by 7 bases and the J gene end by 5 bases; junction bases not matched to a gene: 7. Here the CDR3 reads CASKGRGRYGYTF. CDR3 bases: TGTGCCAGCAAGGGCAGGGGGAGGTATGGCTACACCTTC.

V usage is TRBV18 and J usage is TRBJ1-5; perhaps TRBD1 as D (6 bases). CDR1 and CDR2 (germline): KGHSH, LQKENI. The V end was cut by 3 bases, the J end by 10 bases, with 13 bases between. The CDR3 is 13 residues long. In DNA form, the CDR3 reads TGTGCCAGCTCACCCCGGGACAACTCTCCCCAGCATTTT. This gives the protein CASSPRDNSPQHF.

The chain couples TRBV6-1 to TRBJ2-5, with 9 bases that match TRBD1. Germline lookup yields CDR1 MNHNS and CDR2 SASEGT. There are 15 residues in the CDR3. Trimming at V came to 6 bases and at J to 1 base, leaving 6 bases not matched to a gene. The CDR3 DNA follows: TGTGCCAGCAGGGACAGGGGAGACATCCAAGAGACCCAGTACTTC. Amino acids: CASRDRGDIQETQYF.

The chain is built from TRBV25-1 and TRBJ2-7; 12 nucleotides align to TRBD2. The CDR3 length is 18 residues. Germline V gene sequence: CDR1 MGHDK, CDR2 SYGVNS. With 4 bases clipped from V and 4 bases from J, the junction kept 14 bases outside the gene matches. Written as DNA, the CDR3 is TGTGCCAGCAGTGGGTTGACTAGCGGGAGTTCCTCCCTTTACGAGCAGTACTTC. It yields the protein CASSGLTSGSSSLYEQYF.

This clone was found a few times. The rearrangement uses TRBV28 and TRBJ1-2; 7 bases match TRBD1. The CDR3 spans 14 residues. V lost 5 bases and J lost 8; bases outside the gene matches: 11. Germline V gene sequence: CDR1 MDHEN, CDR2 SYDVKM. The DNA of the CDR3 is TGTGCCAGCAGTGCGGACAGGCGACTGCGAGGCTACACCTTC. Amino acids: CASSADRRLRGYTF.

This clone was seen just once. The rearrangement uses TRBV12-5 and TRBJ2-3; 8 bases agree with TRBD2. Losses at the gene ends were 4 bases for V and 4 bases for J; bases not matched to a gene: 4. Germline V gives CDR1 LGHNT, CDR2 FRNRAP. The CDR3 runs 14 residues. The CDR3 DNA reads TGTGCTAGTGGTTACCAAGCGGGAGCAGATACGCAGTATTTT. It translates to CASGYQAGADTQYF.

J is TRBJ1-3 and V is TRBV19, with a tentative D call TRBD1 (5 bases). The CDR3 is made up of 16 amino acids. Deletions cut 3 bases from V and 2 bases from J, with 14 bases between. Germline CDR1 is LNHDA and CDR2 is SQIVND (reference sequence). In DNA, the CDR3 is TGTGCCAGTAGTATCCTAGCAGGGTCTGCTGGAAACACCATATATTTT. Its protein product is CASSILAGSAGNTIYF.

This clone was detected only once. The rearrangement links TRBV27 to TRBJ2-7, with D perhaps being TRBD1 or TRBD2 (5 bases each). The V gene lost 4 bases and the J gene lost 9 bases, with 19 bases spanning the gap. The CDR3 spans 14 residues. Germline V lookup: CDR1 MNHEY, CDR2 SMNVEV (reference sequence). CDR3 DNA: TGTGCCAGCAGTTCTAACCGGGACCCAATGCGGCAGTACTTC. Residues: CASSSNRDPMRQYF.

In regard to this clone: The junction and the germline gene differ at one end; a read error may be behind it. The V and J genes are TRBV7-7 and TRBJ2-7; the match to TRBD1 covers 9 bases. CDR3 length: 14 residues. Germline loops: CDR1 SSHAT, CDR2 FNYEAQ (reference sequence). The chain's CDR3 is CASSPDRGSYEQYF. DNA of the CDR3: TGTGCTAGCAGCCCGGACAGGGGCTCCTACGAGCAGTACTTC.

This clone occurred once. This rearrangement joins TRBV7-2 to TRBJ2-7, with 7 bases lining up with TRBD1. There are 13 residues in the CDR3. With 5 bases clipped from V and 7 bases from J, the junction kept 8 bases outside the gene matches. Germline CDR1 SGHTA, CDR2 FQGNSA. Here the CDR3 reads CASSNRDSREQYF. The CDR3 DNA sequence: TGTGCCAGCAGCAACCGGGACAGCCGAGAGCAGTACTTC. The whole variable domain, filled in from reference TRBV7-2 and TRBJ2-7, reads GAGVSQSPSNKVTEKGKDVELRCDPISGHTALYWYRQSLGQGLEFLIYFQGNSAPDKSGLPSDRFSAERTGGSVSTLTIQRTQQEDSAVYLCASSNRDSREQYFGPGTRLTVT.

The V gene is TRBV20-1, the J gene TRBJ2-7; unclear D gene. V was cut by 3 bases and J by 6 bases, with 9 bases left in between. The germline CDR1 and CDR2 sequences are DFQATT and SNEGSKA (reference sequence). The CDR3 spans 11 residues. CDR3 in amino acids: CSASDRSEQYF. In nucleotides, the CDR3 is TGCAGTGCTAGCGACCGAAGCGAGCAGTACTTC.

This chain joins TRBV7-2 and TRBJ2-7; 10 bases match TRBD2. Germline V gene lookup returns CDR1 SGHTA and CDR2 FQGNSA. The CDR3 is made up of 14 amino acids. Germline trimming cut 4 bases from V and 11 bases from J; bases unmatched to any gene: 11. The CDR3 DNA sequence: TGTGCCAGCAGCTCTAGGAGCGGGAGGGGCTATGAGTACTTC. Translation gives CASSSRSGRGYEYF.

The chain combines TRBV7-2 with TRBJ2-7, with 7 nucleotides matching TRBD2. V trimming: 5 bases; J trimming: 5 bases; junction bases outside the gene matches: 15. CDR1 and CDR2 (germline): SGHTA, FQGNSA. The CDR3 length is 16 residues. This CDR3 is CASSLRAGTPRDEQYF. The CDR3 DNA sequence: TGTGCCAGCAGCCTCCGAGCGGGGACGCCAAGGGACGAGCAGTACTTC.

This chain uses TRBV28 with TRBJ2-3; D uncertain. The CDR3 is made up of 14 amino acids. Germline assignment: CDR1 MDHEN and CDR2 SYDVKM. Between the trimmed V and J ends, which lost 7 bases and 3 bases, there was a span of 14 bases. The CDR3 sequence: CASTPPGRTDTQYF. As DNA, the CDR3 is TGTGCCAGCACTCCCCCCGGCCGGACAGATACGCAGTATTTT.

The chain is built from TRBV7-2 and TRBJ2-2, with D maybe TRBD2 (5 bases). This CDR3 has 18 amino acids. Germline CDR1 reads SGHTA; CDR2 reads FQGNSA. V was trimmed by 5 bases and J by 0 bases, leaving 19 bases between them. The CDR3 DNA reads TGTGCCAGCAGCCTCCGGACTCAAAGGCCCGCGAACACCGGGGAGCTGTTTTTT. Translated, it gives CASSLRTQRPANTGELFF.

This clone was picked up a small number of times. The J gene is TRBJ2-7, the V gene TRBV27; 8 bases are a match to TRBD1. Germline loops: CDR1 MNHEY, CDR2 SMNVEV (reference sequence). J lost 5 bases, V lost 5 bases, and 8 bases had no gene match. This CDR3 comprises 14 residues. The CDR3 loop is CASSPRQGWNEQYF. The CDR3 DNA sequence: TGTGCCAGCAGTCCGAGACAGGGGTGGAACGAGCAGTACTTC.

The chain employs TRBV20-1 and TRBJ1-1; no clear D. The CDR3 runs to 11 residues. The V gene lost 7 bases and the J gene lost 6 bases, with 12 bases spanning the gap. The germline V gene has CDR1 DFQATT and CDR2 SNEGSKA (reference sequence). The CDR3 spells CSVDPGAEAFF. The CDR3 coding sequence is TGCAGTGTCGATCCCGGTGCTGAAGCTTTCTTT.